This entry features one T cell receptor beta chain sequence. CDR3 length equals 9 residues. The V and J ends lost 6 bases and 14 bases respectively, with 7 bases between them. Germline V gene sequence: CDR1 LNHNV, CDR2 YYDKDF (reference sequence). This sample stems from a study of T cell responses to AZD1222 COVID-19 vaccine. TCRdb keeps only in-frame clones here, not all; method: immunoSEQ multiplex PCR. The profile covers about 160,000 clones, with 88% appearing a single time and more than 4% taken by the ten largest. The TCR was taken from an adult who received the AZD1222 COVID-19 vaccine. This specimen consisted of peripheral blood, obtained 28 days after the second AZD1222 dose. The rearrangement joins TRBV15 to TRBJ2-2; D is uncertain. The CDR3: CATSSNLFF. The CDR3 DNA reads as TGTGCCACCAGTTCCAACCTGTTTTTT.